One and the same sample provided the 13 T cell receptor beta chains below, sequenced in a study of blood T cell repertoires in COVID-19 (dated by TCRdb to the early 2020s). The library was generated by the immunoSEQ multiplex PCR assay. Entries here come from immuneACCESS through TCRdb and include only in-frame sequences with V and J called. Some clones fail to appear in such tables; in the studies checked, an unresolved V gene covers under half of the shortfall, and the cause of the remainder is unknown. Across this sample there are roughly 71,000 clones, with over 75% seen only once. Approximately 29% of the sample is taken by the ten largest. Sequenced material: peripheral blood. Receptors were obtained from a middle-aged man with acute or convalescent COVID-19.

This rearrangement joins TRBV9 to TRBJ1-3; D remains ambiguous. Per the germline V gene, CDR1 is SGDLS and CDR2 is YYNGEE. The length of the CDR3 is 14 residues. V lost 0 bases and J lost 2, with 6 bases in between. CDR3 DNA sequence: TGTGCCAGCAGCGTAGATTCCGCTGGAAACACCATATATTTT. It translates to CASSVDSAGNTIYF.

This chain uses TRBV19 with TRBJ1-2; D perhaps matches TRBD1 (6 bases). CDR1 LNHDA and CDR2 SQIVND come from the germline V gene (reference sequence). This CDR3 region has 13 residues. Trimming stripped 5 bases from V and 8 bases from J, with 15 bases between. The CDR3 DNA reads TGTGCCAGTAGTCCGCCACAGGGTATAGGCTACACCTTC. It translates to CASSPPQGIGYTF.

This clone has only one observation. The chain uses TRBV3-1 (or the pseudogene TRBV3-2) and TRBJ2-2; weak D call: TRBD2 (5 bases). Per germline, CDR1 LGHDT and CDR2 YNNKEL (reference sequence). There are 15 residues in the CDR3. Trimming pared 5 bases from V and 5 bases from J, leaving 15 bases between. The CDR3 here is CASSNRAPGTGELFF. CDR3 bases: TGTGCCAGCAGCAACCGGGCCCCGGGGACCGGGGAGCTGTTTTTT.

The chain combines TRBV7-3 with TRBJ2-1, with 10 positions matching TRBD1. The CDR3 has 15 residues. After removal of 3 bases from V and 8 bases from J, the junction contained 7 bases not matched to a gene. Germline V gene sequence: CDR1 SGHTA, CDR2 FQGTGA. The CDR3 DNA reads as TGTGCCAGCAGCTTGCGACAGGGGGCTTGGGATGAGCAGTTCTTC. As protein: CASSLRQGAWDEQFF.

J is TRBJ2-1 and V is TRBV6-1; 9 nucleotides agree with TRBD2. Germline lookup yields CDR1 MNHNS and CDR2 SASEGT. The CDR3 spans 15 residues. V dropped 3 bases and J dropped 7; count of bases not matched to a gene: 7. CDR3 sequence (DNA): TGTGCCAGCAGTGAGGCGCTAGCGGGGTTGAATGAGCAGTTCTTC. Translated: CASSEALAGLNEQFF.

J is TRBJ2-7 and V is TRBV5-6; TRBD1 matches at 7 bases. CDR1 is SGHDT and CDR2 is YYEEEE in the germline V gene. Germline trimming cut 3 bases from V and 6 bases from J; bases unmatched to any gene: 3. The CDR3 spans 12 residues. The CDR3, as DNA: TGTGCCAGCAGCTATTCAGGGGGCGAGCAGTACTTC. Translation gives CASSYSGGEQYF.

J is TRBJ2-5 and V is TRBV4-2, with TRBD2 identical over 10 bases. Trimming cost V 6 bases and J 3 bases; bases outside gene matches: 4. The CDR3 sequence is 14 residues long. Looked up from germline, CDR1 is LGHNA and CDR2 is YNFKEQ. The CDR3 loop is CASSPGLAEETQYF. In DNA form, the CDR3 reads TGTGCCAGCAGTCCCGGACTAGCGGAAGAGACCCAGTACTTC.

The chain has TRBV5-1 and TRBJ1-2, with 8 positions matching TRBD1. The germline CDR1 and CDR2 sequences are SGHRS and YFSETQ. The CDR3 contains 13 residues. V shed 4 bases and J 3 bases; nucleotides not matched to a gene: 2. The CDR3 DNA reads TGCGCCAGCAGCACGGACAGGGACTATGGCTACACCTTC. Protein sequence: CASSTDRDYGYTF. Full variable domain (rest looked up from reference TRBV5-1 and TRBJ1-2): KAGVTQTPRYLIKTRGQQVTLSCSPISGHRSVSWYQQTPGQGLQFLFEYFSETQRNKGNFPGRFSGRQFSNSRSEMNVSTLELGDSALYLCASSTDRDYGYTFGSGTRLTVV.

The chain links TRBV30 to TRBJ1-4, with D perhaps matching TRBD1 (6 bases). Germline V lookup: CDR1 GTSNPN, CDR2 SVGIG (reference sequence). CDR3 length: 14 amino acids. Between the trimmed V and J ends, which lost 3 bases and 2 bases, there was a span of 10 bases. CDR3 residues: CAWRQGWTNEKLFF. The CDR3 coding sequence is TGTGCCTGGAGACAGGGTTGGACTAATGAAAAACTGTTTTTT.

This clone has just one count. The V and J genes are TRBV6-5 and TRBJ2-1; D call uncertain. In germline, CDR1 is MNHEY, CDR2 SVGAGI. The CDR3 is 14 amino acids. Trimming stripped 3 bases from V and 1 base from J, with 7 bases between. The CDR3 here is CASSYAESYNEQFF. The CDR3 DNA is TGTGCCAGCAGTTATGCCGAGTCCTACAATGAGCAGTTCTTC.

The chain combines TRBV5-1 with TRBJ2-3; 8 bases line up with TRBD1. The CDR3 totals 15 residues. The V and J ends lost 5 bases and 2 bases, in that order; junction bases with no gene match: 7. The germline V gene encodes CDR1 SGHRS and CDR2 YFSETQ. CDR3 residues: CASSERTGLTDTQYF. The CDR3 DNA reads as TGCGCCAGCAGTGAGAGGACAGGGCTCACAGATACGCAGTATTTT.

The chain couples TRBV15 to TRBJ1-4; tentatively, D is TRBD1 (6 bases). CDR1 is LNHNV, CDR2 YYDKDF, per germline (reference sequence). V lost 3 bases, J lost 0 bases, and 8 bases lay in between. The CDR3 is 15 residues long. CDR3 amino acids: CATSRDRATNEKLFF. For the CDR3, the DNA is TGTGCCACCAGCAGGGACAGAGCAACTAATGAAAAACTGTTTTTT. The variable domain in full, completed from reference TRBV15 and TRBJ1-4, reads DAMVIQNPRYQVTQFGKPVTLSCSQTLNHNVMYWYQQKSSQAPKLLFHYYDKDFNNEADTPDNFQSRRPNTSFCFLDIRSPGLGDTAMYLCATSRDRATNEKLFFGSGTQLSVL.

CDR3 DNA sequence: TGCGCCAGCAGCTTGGTGACAGCTAATTCACCCCTCCACTTT. This encodes CASSLVTANSPLHF. The rearrangement links TRBV5-1 to TRBJ1-6; weak D call: TRBD1 (5 bases). The CDR3 extends over 14 amino acids. Per the germline V gene, CDR1 is SGHRS and CDR2 is YFSETQ. Trimming shortened V by 0 bases and J by 6 bases, and 7 bases separated the two germline ends.